Below, one T cell receptor (beta chain) is given with its context. The antigen is undetermined. Template switching incorporated UMIs with a 6-nucleotide sample barcode. TCRdb reprocessed the 5' RACE reads and reports one entry per CDR3 protein, with no DNA. The repertoire table contains about 99,000 distinct CDR3 sequences. The data belong to a study of monozygotic twins with inflammatory bowel disease. Germline CDR1 reads SEHNR; CDR2 reads FQNEAQ (reference sequence). This CDR3 comprises 14 residues. Study-level findings and limits: Part of the variability in patient repertoires may have come from differing immunosuppressive treatments.

This clonotype was sampled from a human donor with ulcerative colitis or Crohn's disease, or a healthy co-twin of an affected twin (not recorded which). The sample consisted of blood. The chain employs TRBV7-9 and TRBJ2-7. The chain's CDR3 is CASRDGGPTYEQYF.